This T cell receptor (beta chain) was observed in a study of cytomegalovirus exposure and HLA in healthy donors. General study findings and limits: Among the sequence variants, a highly shared cluster was likely an artifact of sequencing.

Concerning this clone itself: Its cognate antigen is unknown.

The CDR3 consists of 14 residues. The germline V gene encodes CDR1 SGHTA and CDR2 FQGNSA. Trimming removed 5 bases from V and 0 bases from J, with 7 bases in between. The PCR used 60 Vbeta and 13 Jbeta primers. Libraries were prepared by immunoSEQ multiplex PCR; TCRdb keeps only in-frame clonotypes and omits some of them. The sample records 150,000 to 180,000 clones, more than 75% being singletons. V usage is TRBV7-2 and J usage is TRBJ2-2; D remains unclear. This TCR came from a man aged 25 to 40 in good health and CMV-seropositive. The sequencing input was PBMCs. CDR3 sequence (DNA): TGTGCCAGCAGCCCCTCTCCGAACACCGGGGAGCTGTTTTTT. It encodes CASSPSPNTGELFF.